This T cell receptor beta chain appears in the sequencing data of a study of T cells after yellow fever vaccination. Overall study findings and caveats: When the response was secondary, it was weaker but reached its peak faster, day 5 versus 15. Abundant contaminating clonotypes from the bulk population could appear in FACS-sorted repertoires.

Researchers made TCR cDNA using 5'RACE template switching, and this step added a universal primer site and UMIs. TCRdb used MiXCR to reprocess the 5' RACE reads, holding one entry per CDR3 protein. In the table there are roughly 180,000 distinct CDR3 sequences, 5.5% to 7.5% of which are singletons. With respect to this clonotype: Antigen specificity is unknown.

This CDR3 contains 15 residues. Germline V lookup: CDR1 SGHRS, CDR2 YFSETQ. The junction had 8 bases not matched to a gene; V was cut back by 4 bases and J by 4 bases. This sequence was found in a man aged 18 to 29 who received the YFV17D yellow fever vaccine. V and J are TRBV5-1 and TRBJ2-5; 9 bases are shared with TRBD1. Sequences were derived from CD4+ T cells sorted from PBMCs, sampled on the day of the first yellow fever vaccination. The DNA for the CDR3 is TGCGCCAGCAGCCCCCGGGACAGGGTGGGAGAGACCCAGTACTTC. Translating gives CASSPRDRVGETQYF.